A selection of T cell receptor beta chains follows, all from one sample in a study of CD8 T cells in ankylosing spondylitis. Each CDR3 protein is one row after TCRdb ran MiXCR on the 5' RACE reads. The profile shows under 950,000 distinct CDR3 sequences, around 19% of them singletons. Sequencing was performed on blood, either unsorted or a sorted T cell fraction (not recorded which). The receptors were gathered from a male donor with ankylosing spondylitis. Each CDR3 is given with its conserved first and last residue. D genes are given only for firm matches. The size of a clone is reported for some rows only, either as once, few or many, or as a class for expanded clones.

>TRBJ1-2|TRBV28|-|-
TGTGCCAGCAGGGTCCCGGGGAACTATGGCTACACCTTC
CASRVPGNYGYTF
>TRBJ2-1|TRBV20-1|-|TRBD1
TGCAGTGCTAGTGATGGGACAGGGATTACCAATGAGCAGTTCTTC
CSASDGTGITNEQFF
>TRBJ2-7|TRBV4-1|-|TRBD2
TGCGCCAGCAGTTCCAGCGGGAGCTTCCCCTACGAGCAGTACTTC
CASSSSGSFPYEQYF
>TRBJ1-4|TRBV5-1|-|-
TGCGCCAGCAGCTTGGGAAGGCAAAATGAAAAACTGTTTTTT
CASSLGRQNEKLFF
>TRBJ1-1|TRBV6-5|-|-
TGTGCCAGCAGTTTCGAGGAAGCTTTCTTT
CASSFEEAFF
>TRBJ2-3|TRBV9|-|-
TGTGCCAGCAGCGTAATGGGGCTTGGCACAGATACGCAGTATTTT
CASSVMGLGTDTQYF
>TRBJ1-2|TRBV5-1|few|TRBD1
TGCGCCAGCAGCTCAGAGACAGGGTACAATGGCTACACCTTC
CASSSETGYNGYTF
>TRBJ2-1|TRBV9|many|-
TGTGCCAGCAGCGTAGAGGGCAGAACCAATGAGCAGTTCTTC
CASSVEGRTNEQFF
>TRBJ2-7|TRBV20-1|-|-
TGCAGTGGGACAGCGAGCTCCTACGAGCAGTACTTC
CSGTASSYEQYF
>TRBJ2-2|TRBV10-1|-|TRBD2
TGCGCCAGCGGCCGAGGCGGGGGGATCACCGGGGAGCTGTTTTTT
CASGRGGGITGELFF
>TRBJ2-4|TRBV11-2|many|-
TGTGCCAGCAGTGTCGTGAGCCAGGACATTCAGTACTTC
CASSVVSQDIQYF
>TRBJ2-7|TRBV4-3|-|TRBD2
TGCGCCAGCAGCCAGGACCGGGACTATAGGGTGCAGTACTTC
CASSQDRDYRVQYF
>TRBJ2-1|TRBV15|-|-
TGTGCCACCAGCCCCCTGGCGGGGAGTGAGCAGTTCTTC
CATSPLAGSEQFF
>TRBJ1-1|TRBV19|few|TRBD1
TGTGCCAGCTACCCAGTCGCAGGGGGGATCACTGAAGCTTTCTTT
CASYPVAGGITEAFF
>TRBJ1-1|TRBV5-1|many|TRBD1
TGCGCCAGCAGCTTGCCGACAGGGACCCCTGAAGCTTTCTTT
CASSLPTGTPEAFF
>TRBJ2-5|TRBV5-1|-|-
TGCGCCAGCAGCTTGGCAAATCGAGAGACCCAGTACTTC
CASSLANRETQYF
>TRBJ2-7|TRBV27|few|-
TGTGCCAGCAGTTTATCCGGGTTGATCTCCTACGAGCAGTACTTC
CASSLSGLISYEQYF
>TRBJ2-5|TRBV5-4|-|-
TGTGCCAGCAGCCATTTTGGGGACACTCCGTACCAAGAGACCCAGTACTTC
CASSHFGDTPYQETQYF
>TRBJ2-5|TRBV21-1|-|-
TGTGCCAGCAGCAGAAGACTAGCGGAGATTCTCAGGGTATTCGAAGAGACCCAGTACTTC
CASSRRLAEILRVFEETQYF
>TRBJ2-7|TRBV4-2|-|-
TGTGCCAGCAGCCCCTGGCGTGGAACTTCCTACGAGCAGTACTTC
CASSPWRGTSYEQYF
>TRBJ1-2|TRBV4-3|-|-
TGCGCCAGCAGCCAAGATCCGGCTGACTATGGCTACACCTTC
CASSQDPADYGYTF
>TRBJ2-5|TRBV12-3/TRBV12-4|-|TRBD2
TGTGCCAGTCAGCGGACTAGCGGGAGAGGAAGGGAGACCCAGTACTTC
CASQRTSGRGRETQYF
>TRBJ2-1|TRBV9|-|TRBD2
TGTGCCAGCAGCGTTAGACTAGCGGGAGTAGGGGAGCAGTTCTTC
CASSVRLAGVGEQFF
>TRBJ1-1|TRBV2|-|-
TGTGCCAGCAGTTTTTACAGCTCTGAAGCTTTCTTT
CASSFYSSEAFF
>TRBJ2-7|TRBV12-3/TRBV12-4|few|TRBD1
TGTGCCAGCAGTTGGGGACAGGGCCGAACCTACGAGCAGTACTTC
CASSWGQGRTYEQYF
>TRBJ2-1|TRBV7-9|few|-
TGTGCCAGCAGCTTAGCTGAGGGACAGTTCTTC
CASSLAEGQFF
>TRBJ2-7|TRBV11-2|-|-
TGTGCCAGCAGCTTAGGGCTTCACCCCTACGAGCAGTACTTC
CASSLGLHPYEQYF
>TRBJ1-1|TRBV5-1|-|-
TGCGCCAGCAGCACAGGTTGGGACACTGAAGCTTTCTTT
CASSTGWDTEAFF
>TRBJ2-7|TRBV3-1|-|-
TGTGCCAGCAGCCAAGAGGGCAGGCAGAGCTACGAGCAGTACTTC
CASSQEGRQSYEQYF
>TRBJ1-5|TRBV7-2|many|-
TGTGCCAGCAGCCCTTCGGGGTACAATCAGCCCCAGCATTTT
CASSPSGYNQPQHF
>TRBJ2-5|TRBV7-3|-|TRBD2
TGTGCCAGCAGCGAACAGACTAGCGGGGGCCAAGAGACCCAGTACTTC
CASSEQTSGGQETQYF
>TRBJ1-1|TRBV5-8|-|-
TGTGCCAGCAGCTTGGCCCCACAGGGTGTCACTGAAGCTTTCTTT
CASSLAPQGVTEAFF
>TRBJ2-1|TRBV6-1|-|TRBD1
TGTGCCAGCAGTGAAAACACTAAGGGGGCTGGGCAGTTCTTC
CASSENTKGAGQFF
>TRBJ2-3|TRBV6-5|few|TRBD2
TGTGCCAGCAGTTCCACTAGCGGGGGCTACAGGGATACGCAGTATTTT
CASSSTSGGYRDTQYF
>TRBJ2-7|TRBV4-1|few|-
TGCGCCAGCAGCCACACCACCCCGGACACGGGCTACGAGCAGTACTTC
CASSHTTPDTGYEQYF
>TRBJ2-1|TRBV4-3|few|-
TGCGCCAGCAGCCAAGGACTTACCTACAATGAGCAGTTCTTC
CASSQGLTYNEQFF
>TRBJ2-7|TRBV20-1|-|-
TGCAGTGCTAGGACATGGGCGGACGAGCAGTACTTC
CSARTWADEQYF
>TRBJ2-4|TRBV9|-|-
TGTGCCCGCACACCCAGAGGGAGGCCCAAAAACATTCAGTACTTC
CARTPRGRPKNIQYF